This TCR beta chain appears in the sequencing data of a study of shared clonotypes between healthy human individuals. TCRdb's table, derived via immunoSEQ multiplex PCR, lists solely in-frame clones and lacks some. The table shows around 2,000,000 clones, with about 95% occurring only once. The germline gives CDR1 SGHNT, CDR2 YYREEE (reference sequence). Trimming removed 4 bases at V and 5 bases at J, with 18 bases between. The CDR3 spans 15 residues. Whole-study findings and limits: Generation probabilities of non-shared clonotypes were lower (relative to those shared by all four donors). Naive subsets, compared against memory subsets, generally had larger estimated richness values. Sampling was confined to blood; repertoires within tissues likely differ. The diversity represented, both genetic and in exposure history, was limited by few donors.

To note about this clone: The antigen is not known.

Positive CCR7 selection of CD45RO-negative cells yielded the naive CD8 cells, and terminally differentiated effector memory CD45RA+ cells were excluded. This TCR was sampled from a man between 18 and 29 years old in good health. Sequencing was performed on naive CD8+ T cells sorted from blood. This sequence joins TRBV5-4 and TRBJ2-5; D is perhaps TRBD1 (7 bases). This chain's CDR3 is CASSPRGGGGETQYF. As DNA, the CDR3 is TGTGCCAGCAGCCCCCGAGGAGGGGGCGGGGAGACCCAGTACTTC.